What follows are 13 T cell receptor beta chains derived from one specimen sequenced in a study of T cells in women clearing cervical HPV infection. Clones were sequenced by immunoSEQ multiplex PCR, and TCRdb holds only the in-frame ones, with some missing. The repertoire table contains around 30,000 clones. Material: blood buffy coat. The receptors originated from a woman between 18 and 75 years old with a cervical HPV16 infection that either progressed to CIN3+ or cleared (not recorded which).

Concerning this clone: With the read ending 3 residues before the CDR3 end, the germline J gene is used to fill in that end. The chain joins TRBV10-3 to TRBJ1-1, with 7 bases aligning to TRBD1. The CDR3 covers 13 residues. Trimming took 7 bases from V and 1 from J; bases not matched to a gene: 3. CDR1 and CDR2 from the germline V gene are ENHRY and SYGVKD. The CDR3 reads CAITWDRNTEAFF. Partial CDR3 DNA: TGTGCCATCACCTGGGACAGGAACACTGAA.

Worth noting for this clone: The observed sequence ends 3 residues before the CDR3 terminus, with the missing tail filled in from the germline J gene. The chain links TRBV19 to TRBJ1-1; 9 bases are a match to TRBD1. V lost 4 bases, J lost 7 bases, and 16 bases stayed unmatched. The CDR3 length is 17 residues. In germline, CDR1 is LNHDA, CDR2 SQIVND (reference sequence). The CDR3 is CASSTHTGGLKGHEAFF. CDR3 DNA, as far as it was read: TGTGCCAGTAGTACACATACAGGGGGCCTTAAGGGGCATGAA.

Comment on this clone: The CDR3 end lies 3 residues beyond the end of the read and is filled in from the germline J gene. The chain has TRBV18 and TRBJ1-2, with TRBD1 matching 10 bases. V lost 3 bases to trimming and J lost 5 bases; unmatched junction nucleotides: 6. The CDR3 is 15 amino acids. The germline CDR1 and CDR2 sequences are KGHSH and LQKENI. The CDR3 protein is CASSPGTGERYGYTF. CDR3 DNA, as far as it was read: TGTGCCAGCTCACCGGGGACAGGGGAACGTTATGGC. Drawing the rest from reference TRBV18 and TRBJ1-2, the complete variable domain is NAGVMQNPRHLVRRRGQEARLRCSPMKGHSHVYWYRQLPEEGLKFMVYLQKENIIDESGMPKERFSAEFPKEGPSILRIQQVVRGDSAAYFCASSPGTGERYGYTFGSGTRLTVV.

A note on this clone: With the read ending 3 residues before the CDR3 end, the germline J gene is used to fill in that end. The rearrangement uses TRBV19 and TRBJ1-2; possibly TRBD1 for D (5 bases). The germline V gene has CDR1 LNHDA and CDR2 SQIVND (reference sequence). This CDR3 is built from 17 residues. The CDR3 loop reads CASSIDYTREITYDYTF. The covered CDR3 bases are TGTGCCAGTAGTATAGATTATACCAGGGAGATCACCTACGAC.

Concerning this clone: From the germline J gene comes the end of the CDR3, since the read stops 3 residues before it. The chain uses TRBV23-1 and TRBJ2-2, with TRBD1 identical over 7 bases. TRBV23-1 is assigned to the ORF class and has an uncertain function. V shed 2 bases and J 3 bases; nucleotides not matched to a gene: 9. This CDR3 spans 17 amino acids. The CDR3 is CASSQSPVDRYTGELFF. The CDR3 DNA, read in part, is TGCGCCAGCAGTCAAAGCCCCGTGGACAGGTACACCGGGGAG.

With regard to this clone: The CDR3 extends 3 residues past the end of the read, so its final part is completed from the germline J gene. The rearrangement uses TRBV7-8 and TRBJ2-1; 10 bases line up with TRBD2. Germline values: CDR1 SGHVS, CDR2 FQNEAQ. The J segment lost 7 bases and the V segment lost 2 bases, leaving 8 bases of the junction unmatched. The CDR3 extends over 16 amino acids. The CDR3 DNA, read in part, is TGTGCCAGCAGCTTAACTCTAGCGGGAGTGGTGAATGAG. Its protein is CASSLTLAGVVNE. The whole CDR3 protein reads CASSLTLAGVVNEQFF.

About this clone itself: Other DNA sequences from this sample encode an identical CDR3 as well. The CDR3 here is CAWSVWGGRGEGFSGNTIYF. The CDR3 bases that were read are TGTGCCTGGAGTGTATGGGGAGGGCGGGGTGAAGGATTCTCTGGAAACACC. The V gene is TRBV30, the J gene TRBJ1-3, with D unresolved. The read stops 3 residues short of the end of the CDR3; the missing end is completed from the germline J gene. The CDR3 sequence is 20 residues long. CDR1 and CDR2 (germline): GTSNPN, SVGIG (reference sequence). Trimming took 0 bases from V and 0 from J, leaving 24 bases between them.

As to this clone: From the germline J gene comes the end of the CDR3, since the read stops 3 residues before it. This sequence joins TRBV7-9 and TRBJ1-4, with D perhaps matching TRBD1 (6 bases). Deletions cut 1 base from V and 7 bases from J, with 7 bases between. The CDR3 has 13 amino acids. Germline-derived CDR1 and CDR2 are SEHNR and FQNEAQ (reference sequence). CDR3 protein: CASSLGGGEKLFF. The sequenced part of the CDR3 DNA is TGTGCCAGCAGCTTAGGAGGGGGTGAAAAA.

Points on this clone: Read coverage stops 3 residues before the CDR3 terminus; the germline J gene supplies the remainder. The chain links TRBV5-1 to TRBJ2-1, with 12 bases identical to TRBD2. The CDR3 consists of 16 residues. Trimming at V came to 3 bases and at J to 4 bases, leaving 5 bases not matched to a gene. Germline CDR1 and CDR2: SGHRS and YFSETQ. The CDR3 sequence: CASSSTTSGRYNEQFF. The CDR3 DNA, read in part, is TGCGCCAGCAGCTCGACTACTAGCGGGAGGTACAATGAG.

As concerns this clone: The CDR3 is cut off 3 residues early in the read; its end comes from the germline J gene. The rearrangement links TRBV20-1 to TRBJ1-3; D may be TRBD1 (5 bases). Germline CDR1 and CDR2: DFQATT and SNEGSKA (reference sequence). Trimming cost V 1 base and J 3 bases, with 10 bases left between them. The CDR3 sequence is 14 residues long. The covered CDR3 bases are TGCAGTGCTAGAGCGGGGGGTAATGGAAACACC. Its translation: CSARAGGNGNT. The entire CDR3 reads CSARAGGNGNTIYF.

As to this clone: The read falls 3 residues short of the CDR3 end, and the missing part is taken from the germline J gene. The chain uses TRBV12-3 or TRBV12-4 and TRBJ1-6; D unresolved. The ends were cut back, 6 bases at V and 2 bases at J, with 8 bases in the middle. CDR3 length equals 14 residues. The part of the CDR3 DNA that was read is TGTGCCAGCAGCCAGAATGCCTATAATTCACCC. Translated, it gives CASSQNAYNSP. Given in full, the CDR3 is CASSQNAYNSPLHF.

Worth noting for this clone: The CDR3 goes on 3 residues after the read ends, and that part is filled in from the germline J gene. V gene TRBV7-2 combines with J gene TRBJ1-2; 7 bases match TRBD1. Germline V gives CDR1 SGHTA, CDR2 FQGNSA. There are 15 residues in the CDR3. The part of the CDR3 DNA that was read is TGTGCCAGCAGCCCTACGACAGGGACCAAAAACATC. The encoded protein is CASSPTTGTKNI. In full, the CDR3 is CASSPTTGTKNIYTF.

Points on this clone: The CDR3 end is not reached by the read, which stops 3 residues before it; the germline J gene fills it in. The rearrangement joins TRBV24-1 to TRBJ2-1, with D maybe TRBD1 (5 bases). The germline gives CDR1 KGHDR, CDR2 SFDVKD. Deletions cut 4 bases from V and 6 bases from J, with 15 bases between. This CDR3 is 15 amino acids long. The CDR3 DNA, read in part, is TGTGCCACCAGTGAACAGGCCATGGCCGGCAATGAG. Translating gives CATSEQAMAGNE. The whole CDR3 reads CATSEQAMAGNEQFF.